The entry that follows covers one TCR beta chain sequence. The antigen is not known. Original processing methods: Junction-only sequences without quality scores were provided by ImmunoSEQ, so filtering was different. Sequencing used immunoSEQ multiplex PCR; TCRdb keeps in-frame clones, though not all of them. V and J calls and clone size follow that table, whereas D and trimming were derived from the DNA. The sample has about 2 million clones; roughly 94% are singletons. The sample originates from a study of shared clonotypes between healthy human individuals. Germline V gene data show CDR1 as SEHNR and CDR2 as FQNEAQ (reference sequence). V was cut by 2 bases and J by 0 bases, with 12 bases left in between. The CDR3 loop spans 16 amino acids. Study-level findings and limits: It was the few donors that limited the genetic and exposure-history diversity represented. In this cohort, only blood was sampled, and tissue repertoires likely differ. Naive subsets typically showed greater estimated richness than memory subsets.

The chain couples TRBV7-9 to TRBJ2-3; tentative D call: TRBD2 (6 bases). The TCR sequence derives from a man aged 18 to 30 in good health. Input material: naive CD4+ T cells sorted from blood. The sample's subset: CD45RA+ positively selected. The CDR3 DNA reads TGTGCCAGCAGCTTAAGGTCCGGGACTAGCACAGATACGCAGTATTTT. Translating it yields CASSLRSGTSTDTQYF.